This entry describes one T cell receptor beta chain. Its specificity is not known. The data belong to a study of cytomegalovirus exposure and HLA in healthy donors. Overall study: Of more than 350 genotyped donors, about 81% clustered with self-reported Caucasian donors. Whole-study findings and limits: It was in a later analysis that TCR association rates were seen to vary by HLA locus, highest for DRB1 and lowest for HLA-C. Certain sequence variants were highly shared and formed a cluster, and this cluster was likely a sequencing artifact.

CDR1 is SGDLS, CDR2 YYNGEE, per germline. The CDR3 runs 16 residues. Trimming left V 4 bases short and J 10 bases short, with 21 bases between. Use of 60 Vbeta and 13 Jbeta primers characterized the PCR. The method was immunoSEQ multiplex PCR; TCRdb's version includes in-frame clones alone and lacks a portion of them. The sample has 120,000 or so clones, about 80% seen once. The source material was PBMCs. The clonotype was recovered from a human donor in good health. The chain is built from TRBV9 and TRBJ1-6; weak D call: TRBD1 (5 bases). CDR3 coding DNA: TGTGCCAGCAGCCCCTACCGGGACTCAACAGGCTCACCCCTCCACTTT. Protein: CASSPYRDSTGSPLHF. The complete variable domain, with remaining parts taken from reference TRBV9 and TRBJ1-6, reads DSGVTQTPKHLITATGQRVTLRCSPRSGDLSVYWYQQSLDQGLQFLIQYYNGEERAKGNILERFSAQQFPDLHSELNLSSLELGDSALYFCASSPYRDSTGSPLHFGNGTRLTVT.